Here is one T cell receptor beta chain with its context. These data come from a study of cytomegalovirus exposure and HLA in healthy donors. The V gene lost 5 bases and the J gene lost 3 bases, with 14 bases spanning the gap. Germline assignment: CDR1 SGHVS and CDR2 FQNEAQ. This CDR3 spans 14 amino acids. This table comes from immunoSEQ multiplex PCR, and its TCRdb copy is limited to in-frame clones, with some not included. The repertoire consists of around 70,000 clones, with roughly 94% occurring once and the leading ten covering 0.55% to 0.65%. The sequence derives from a woman under 30 in good health and CMV-seronegative. Sample: PBMCs. V is TRBV7-8 and J is TRBJ2-7; D possibly corresponds to TRBD2 (5 bases). The CDR3 reads CASSTREGYYEQYF. CDR3 DNA sequence: TGTGCCAGCAGCACCCGAGAGGGTTACTACGAGCAGTACTTC.